What follows are 25 T cell receptor beta chains derived from one specimen sequenced in a study of CD8+ T cells in alopecia areata. Sequencing used cDNA as its template, made by extracting RNA and reverse transcribing it. The assay was immunoSEQ multiplex PCR, and TCRdb's table has in-frame clones only and misses some. The data hold 140,000 to 150,000 clones, with about 60% observed a single time. The material was CD4+ T cells sorted from blood, obtained at week 0. The receptors stem from a human donor with alopecia areata.

This clone was seen more than once but under ten times. The chain uses TRBV7-3 and TRBJ2-3; 7 bases align to TRBD2. Germline CDR1 SGHTA, CDR2 FQGTGA. Unmatched junction bases numbered 2, after V lost 1 base and J lost 1 base. This CDR3 comprises 15 residues. The chain's CDR3 is CASSLRGLGTDTQYF. Written as DNA, the CDR3 is TGTGCCAGCAGCTTAAGAGGACTAGGCACAGATACGCAGTATTTT. Full variable domain (outside the CDR3, taken from reference TRBV7-3 and TRBJ2-3): GAGVSQTPSNKVTEKGKYVELRCDPISGHTALYWYRQSLGQGPEFLIYFQGTGAADDSGLPNDRFFAVRPEGSVSTLKIQRTERGDSAVYLCASSLRGLGTDTQYFGPGTRLTVL.

J is TRBJ2-5 and V is TRBV30; D is possibly TRBD2 (7 bases). The V end was cut by 3 bases, the J end by 2 bases, with 13 bases between. Germline loops: CDR1 GTSNPN, CDR2 SVGIG (reference sequence). CDR3 length: 14 residues. CDR3 protein: CAWSGGGRQETQYF. Written as DNA, the CDR3 is TGTGCCTGGAGCGGCGGGGGCAGACAAGAGACCCAGTACTTC.

This chain uses TRBV7-9 with TRBJ2-6, with D hard to call. The CDR3 covers 15 residues. Per germline, CDR1 SEHNR and CDR2 FQNEAQ (reference sequence). The ends were cut back, 5 bases at V and 2 bases at J, with 10 bases in the middle. The CDR3 DNA sequence: TGTGCCAGCAGCGTAAATTTTCCTGGGGCCAACGTCCTGACTTTC. It is translated as CASSVNFPGANVLTF.

The chain couples TRBV4-3 to TRBJ2-6; 9 bases match TRBD1. The germline gives CDR1 LGHNA, CDR2 YSLEER. The V gene end was trimmed by 5 bases and the J gene end by 3 bases; junction bases not matched to a gene: 2. CDR3 length: 15 residues. The CDR3 reads CASSGTGSGANVLTF. The CDR3 nucleotides read TGCGCCAGCAGCGGGACAGGGAGTGGGGCCAACGTCCTGACTTTC.

This clone was detected once. The chain joins TRBV6-1 to TRBJ1-2; D not certain. Trimming pared 0 bases from V and 4 bases from J, leaving 12 bases between. The CDR3 spans 15 residues. Looked up from germline, CDR1 is MNHNS and CDR2 is SASEGT. CDR3 nucleotide sequence: TGTGCCAGCAGTGAAGCATGGGGAGAGGGCTATGGCTACACCTTC. The encoded protein is CASSEAWGEGYGYTF.

The DNA for the CDR3 is TGTGCCAGCAGCTTCGAGTTGCGGCAGCCCCAGCATTTT. Its translation is CASSFELRQPQHF. The chain is built from TRBV6-1 and TRBJ1-5; no reliable D call. V was cut by 6 bases and J by 7 bases, with 13 bases left in between. The CDR3 is 13 residues long. CDR1 and CDR2 (germline): MNHNS, SASEGT.

This sequence joins TRBV9 and TRBJ1-2; TRBD1 is a possible D gene (6 bases). From germline, CDR1 is SGDLS and CDR2 YYNGEE. The CDR3 has 14 residues. V lost 0 bases to trimming and J lost 4 bases, with 10 bases between them. The CDR3 reads CASSVDRVGYGYTF. The CDR3 region has the DNA TGTGCCAGCAGCGTAGACAGGGTGGGCTATGGCTACACCTTC.

This clone turned up a few times. J is TRBJ1-4 and V is TRBV5-1, with 7 bases aligning to TRBD1. J gave up 4 bases and V 3 bases, and 0 bases lay outside the gene matches. The CDR3 contains 13 residues. Germline CDR1 SGHRS, CDR2 YFSETQ. CDR3 amino acids: CASSWDSNEKLFF. The CDR3 DNA is TGCGCCAGCAGCTGGGACAGTAATGAAAAACTGTTTTTT.

This clone appeared a few times. The gene calls are TRBV6-5 and TRBJ1-5; TRBD1 matches 7 bases. CDR1 is MNHEY, CDR2 SVGAGI, per germline. The V segment lost 8 bases and the J segment 5 bases; nucleotides outside the gene matches: 3. This CDR3 region has 12 residues. For the CDR3, the DNA is TGTGCCAGCCGGACAGGCGATCAGCCCCAGCATTTT. It codes for CASRTGDQPQHF.

The DNA for the CDR3 is TGTGCCAGCTCACCACCCTACTCCTGGAACACTGAAGCTTTCTTT. It translates to CASSPPYSWNTEAFF. J is TRBJ1-1 and V is TRBV18; D not certain. Trimming shortened V by 0 bases and J by 1 base, and 9 bases separated the two germline ends. CDR3 length equals 15 residues. From germline, CDR1 is KGHSH and CDR2 LQKENI.

The chain combines TRBV18 with TRBJ1-1; tentative D call: TRBD1 (6 bases). The V and J ends lost 1 base and 1 base respectively, with 7 bases between them. The CDR3 consists of 14 residues. CDR1 is KGHSH, CDR2 LQKENI, per germline. CDR3 DNA: TGTGCCAGCTCACCACAGACAGGGAACACTGAAGCTTTCTTT. It specifies CASSPQTGNTEAFF.

This clone was found a few times. The chain recombines TRBV10-2 with TRBJ1-5, with D hard to call. Germline values: CDR1 WSHSY, CDR2 SAAADI. The V and J ends lost 2 bases and 5 bases respectively, with 7 bases between them. The CDR3 spans 13 residues. The DNA for the CDR3 is TGCGCCAGCAGTGAGGGCCGGGATCAGCCCCAGCATTTT. This translates into CASSEGRDQPQHF.

The V call is TRBV6-1, the J call TRBJ1-1; possibly TRBD1 for D (6 bases). The CDR3 spans 14 residues. V lost 7 bases, J lost 1 base, and 13 bases lay in between. Germline CDR1 reads MNHNS; CDR2 reads SASEGT. This CDR3 is CASITGLGNTEAFF. DNA of the CDR3: TGTGCCAGCATTACAGGGTTAGGGAACACTGAAGCTTTCTTT.

The chain couples TRBV29-1 to TRBJ1-1; 9 nucleotides agree with TRBD1. Germline V gives CDR1 SQVTM, CDR2 ANQGSEA. J gave up 7 bases and V 7 bases, and 4 bases lay outside the gene matches. The CDR3 runs 11 residues. The CDR3 region has the DNA TGCAGCGGACACAGGGGGCTTGAAGCTTTCTTT. Encoded protein: CSGHRGLEAFF.

This clone occurred once. The gene calls are TRBV2 and TRBJ1-5; the D is unclear. V was clipped by 2 bases and J by 11 bases, with 13 bases between them. This CDR3 region has 13 residues. Germline CDR1 is SNHLY and CDR2 is FYNNEI. CDR3 protein: CASSERGIGAQHF. The CDR3 DNA is TGTGCCAGCAGTGAACGGGGAATTGGGGCCCAGCATTTT.

To note about this clone: The sample has other DNA sequences that encode this CDR3 too. The rearrangement uses TRBV7-2 and TRBJ1-5, with no clear D. Germline lookup yields CDR1 SGHTA and CDR2 FQGNSA. With 5 bases removed from V and 2 bases from J, the gap between germline ends came to 7 bases. The CDR3 runs 13 residues. The CDR3 region is CASSGDRNQPQHF. CDR3 coding DNA: TGTGCCAGCAGCGGGGATCGCAATCAGCCCCAGCATTTT. Full variable domain (remainder filled in from reference TRBV7-2 and TRBJ1-5): GAGVSQSPSNKVTEKGKDVELRCDPISGHTALYWYRQSLGQGLEFLIYFQGNSAPDKSGLPSDRFSAERTGGSVSTLTIQRTQQEDSAVYLCASSGDRNQPQHFGDGTRLSIL.

This rearrangement joins TRBV7-2 to TRBJ2-2; perhaps TRBD2 as D (6 bases). The CDR3 covers 15 residues. The V and J ends lost 7 bases and 6 bases respectively, with 18 bases between them. Germline V gene sequence: CDR1 SGHTA, CDR2 FQGNSA. DNA of the CDR3: TGTGCCAGCATGCTTAGAGGCGGAGGGGCCGGGGAGCTGTTTTTT. Amino acids: CASMLRGGGAGELFF. The whole variable domain, filled in from reference TRBV7-2 and TRBJ2-2, reads GAGVSQSPSNKVTEKGKDVELRCDPISGHTALYWYRQSLGQGLEFLIYFQGNSAPDKSGLPSDRFSAERTGGSVSTLTIQRTQQEDSAVYLCASMLRGGGAGELFFGEGSRLTVL.

The rearrangement joins TRBV23-1 to TRBJ2-7; 7 positions match TRBD1. TRBV23-1 is identified as an open reading frame with a role that is uncertain. The CDR3 loop spans 17 amino acids. With 2 bases clipped from V and 4 bases from J, the junction kept 14 bases outside the gene matches. This chain's CDR3 is CASSQPDRALLPYEQYF. CDR3 DNA: TGCGCCAGCAGTCAACCCGACAGGGCTCTGCTTCCTTACGAGCAGTACTTC.

The genes are TRBV5-1 and TRBJ2-2; D is perhaps TRBD2 (5 bases). The CDR3 sequence is 15 residues long. The germline V and J ends were trimmed by 4 bases and 2 bases, with 12 bases remaining between them. Germline CDR1 and CDR2: SGHRS and YFSETQ. As DNA, the CDR3 is TGCGCCAGCAGCCTTCCTAGCCTTAACACCGGGGAGCTGTTTTTT. Translated: CASSLPSLNTGELFF. The variable domain in full, completed from reference TRBV5-1 and TRBJ2-2, reads KAGVTQTPRYLIKTRGQQVTLSCSPISGHRSVSWYQQTPGQGLQFLFEYFSETQRNKGNFPGRFSGRQFSNSRSEMNVSTLELGDSALYLCASSLPSLNTGELFFGEGSRLTVL.

The chain carries TRBV15 and TRBJ2-5, with a tentative D call TRBD1 (7 bases). The V gene lost 0 bases and the J gene lost 7 bases, with 15 bases spanning the gap. In germline, CDR1 is LNHNV, CDR2 YYDKDF (reference sequence). The CDR3 is 15 residues long. The CDR3 loop reads CATSRDGRQGGTQYF. CDR3 DNA: TGTGCCACCAGCAGAGATGGCCGGCAGGGGGGGACCCAGTACTTC.

This rearrangement joins TRBV5-4 to TRBJ2-4; no reliable D call. This CDR3 region has 16 residues. Trimming took off 2 bases at V and 0 bases at J, with 12 bases between the two ends. CDR1 and CDR2 from the germline V gene are SGHNT and YYREEE (reference sequence). In DNA form, the CDR3 reads TGTGCCAGCAGCTTCTCAGGAACCATAGCCAAAAACATTCAGTACTTC. Translating it yields CASSFSGTIAKNIQYF.

This clone has a handful of counts. The chain recombines TRBV7-9 with TRBJ1-1; no firm D call. The CDR3 contains 14 residues. The V end lost 3 bases, the J end lost 4 bases, and 12 bases lay between the germline ends. Germline V gene data show CDR1 as SEHNR and CDR2 as FQNEAQ (reference sequence). CDR3 DNA: TGTGCCAGCAGCTTCGGTACAGTGACCACTGAAGCTTTCTTT. Translated: CASSFGTVTTEAFF. Using reference TRBV7-9 and TRBJ1-1 for the parts outside the CDR3, the full variable domain is DTGVSQNPRHKITKRGQNVTFRCDPISEHNRLYWYRQTLGQGPEFLTYFQNEAQLEKSRLLSDRFSAERPKGSFSTLEIQRTEQGDSAMYLCASSFGTVTTEAFFGQGTRLTVV.

A word on this clone: This same CDR3 is encoded by further DNA sequences in the sample. The chain links TRBV29-1 to TRBJ1-1; possibly TRBD1 for D (6 bases). The CDR3 is made up of 12 amino acids. Trimming removed 6 bases from V and 1 base from J, with 9 bases in between. The V gene's germline CDR1 is SQVTM and CDR2 ANQGSEA. The CDR3, as DNA: TGCAGCGTCCTAGGGGGGAACACTGAAGCTTTCTTT. It translates to CSVLGGNTEAFF.

Concerning this clone itself: Different DNA sequences within this sample yield the same CDR3. The genes are TRBV20-1 and TRBJ2-5; the D is unclear. The CDR3 totals 11 residues. Germline V gene sequence: CDR1 DFQATT, CDR2 SNEGSKA (reference sequence). Trimming cost V 6 bases and J 5 bases, with 10 bases left between them. CDR3 loop: CSARVLETQYF. CDR3 nucleotide sequence: TGCAGTGCCCGGGTGTTGGAGACCCAGTACTTC.

This clone was recorded a few times. The chain couples TRBV18 to TRBJ1-2, with TRBD1 matching over 10 bases. V lost 3 bases, J lost 3 bases, and 1 base stayed unmatched. The CDR3 has 14 residues. Per germline, CDR1 KGHSH and CDR2 LQKENI. CDR3: CASSPGTGDYGYTF. CDR3 in DNA: TGTGCCAGCTCACCCGGGACAGGGGACTATGGCTACACCTTC. Using reference TRBV18 and TRBJ1-2 for the parts outside the CDR3, the full variable domain is NAGVMQNPRHLVRRRGQEARLRCSPMKGHSHVYWYRQLPEEGLKFMVYLQKENIIDESGMPKERFSAEFPKEGPSILRIQQVVRGDSAAYFCASSPGTGDYGYTFGSGTRLTVV.